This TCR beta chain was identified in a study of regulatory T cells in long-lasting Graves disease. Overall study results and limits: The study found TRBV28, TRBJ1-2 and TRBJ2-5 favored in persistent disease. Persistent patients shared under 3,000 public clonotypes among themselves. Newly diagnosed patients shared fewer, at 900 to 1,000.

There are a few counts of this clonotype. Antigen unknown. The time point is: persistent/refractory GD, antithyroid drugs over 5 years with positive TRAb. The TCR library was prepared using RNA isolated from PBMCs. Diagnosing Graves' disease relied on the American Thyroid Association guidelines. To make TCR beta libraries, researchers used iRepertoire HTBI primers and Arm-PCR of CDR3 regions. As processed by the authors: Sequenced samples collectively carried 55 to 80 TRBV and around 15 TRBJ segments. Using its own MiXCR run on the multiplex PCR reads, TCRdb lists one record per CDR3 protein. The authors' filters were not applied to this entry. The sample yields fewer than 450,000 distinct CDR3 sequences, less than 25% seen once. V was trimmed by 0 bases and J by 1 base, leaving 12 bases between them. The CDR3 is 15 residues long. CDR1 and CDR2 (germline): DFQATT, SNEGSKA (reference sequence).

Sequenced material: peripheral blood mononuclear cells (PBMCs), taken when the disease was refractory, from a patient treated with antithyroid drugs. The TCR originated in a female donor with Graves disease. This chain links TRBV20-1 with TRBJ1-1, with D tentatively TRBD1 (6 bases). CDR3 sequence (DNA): TGCAGTGCTAGAGATATCCGGACAGAGAACACTGAAGCTTTCTTT. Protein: CSARDIRTENTEAFF.